This TCR beta chain was identified during a study of blood T cells in healthy people across ages. Study observations and caveats: Naive T cell percentage and TCR beta diversity correlated strongly. More naive CD4+ cells and higher diversity marked long-lived donors relative to aged donors.

A second PCR of 7 to 11 cycles used a sample-barcoded 5' primer and a J-beta primer mix. Samples each returned at least 3 million CDR3-containing paired-end reads. TCRdb recomputed calls from the 5' RACE reads with MiXCR, one row per CDR3 protein. Here the sample spans roughly 1,100,000 distinct CDR3 sequences, 20% to 25% being singletons. This clonotype was seen only a few times. As yet, its antigen is unknown. The CDR3 contains 13 residues. Germline V CDR1 and CDR2: MDHEN, SYDVKM. The V gene lost 6 bases and the J gene lost 8 bases, with 16 bases spanning the gap. Separately, the same data were catalogued under a study of T cells of mothers and their children.

This receptor was obtained from a girl between 2 and 10 years old in good health. The genes are TRBV28 and TRBJ1-1, with D possibly TRBD1 on 5 matching bases. What was sequenced was blood. The CDR3 spells CASSHAGDWEAFF. As DNA, the CDR3 is TGTGCCAGCAGCCACGCGGGGGATTGGGAAGCTTTCTTT. The full variable domain, rest sourced from reference TRBV28 and TRBJ1-1, is DVKVTQSSRYLVKRTGEKVFLECVQDMDHENMFWYRQDPGLGLRLIYFSYDVKMKEKGDIPEGYSVSREKKERFSLILESASTNQTSMYLCASSHAGDWEAFFGQGTRLTVV.